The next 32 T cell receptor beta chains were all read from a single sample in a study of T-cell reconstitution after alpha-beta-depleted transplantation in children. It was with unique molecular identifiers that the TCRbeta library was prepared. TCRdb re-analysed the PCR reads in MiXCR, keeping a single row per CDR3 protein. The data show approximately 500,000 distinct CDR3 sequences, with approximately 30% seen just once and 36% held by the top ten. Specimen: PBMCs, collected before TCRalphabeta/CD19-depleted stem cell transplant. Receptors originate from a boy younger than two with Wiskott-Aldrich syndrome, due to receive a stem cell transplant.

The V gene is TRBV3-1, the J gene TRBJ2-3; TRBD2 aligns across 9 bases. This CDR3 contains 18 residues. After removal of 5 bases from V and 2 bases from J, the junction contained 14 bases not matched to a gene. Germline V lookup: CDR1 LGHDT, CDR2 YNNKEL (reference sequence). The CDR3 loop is CASSDPTLLAGVTDTQYF. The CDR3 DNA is TGTGCCAGCAGCGACCCCACCTTACTAGCGGGCGTCACAGATACGCAGTATTTT.

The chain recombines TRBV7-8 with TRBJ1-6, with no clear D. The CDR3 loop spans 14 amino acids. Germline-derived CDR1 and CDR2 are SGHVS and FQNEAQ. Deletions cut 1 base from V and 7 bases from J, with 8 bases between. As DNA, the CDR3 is TGTGCCAGCAGCTTAGAGGCCAGCAATTCACCCCTCCACTTT. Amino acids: CASSLEASNSPLHF. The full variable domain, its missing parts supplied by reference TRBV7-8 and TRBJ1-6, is GAGVSQSPRYKVAKRGQDVALRCDPISGHVSLFWYQQALGQGPEFLTYFQNEAQLDKSGLPSDRFFAERPEGSVSTLKIQRTQQEDSAVYLCASSLEASNSPLHFGNGTRLTVT.

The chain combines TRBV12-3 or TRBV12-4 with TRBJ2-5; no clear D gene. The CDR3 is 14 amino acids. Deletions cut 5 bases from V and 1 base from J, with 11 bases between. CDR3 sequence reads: CASSHYKGQETQYF. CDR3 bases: TGTGCCAGCAGTCACTACAAAGGCCAAGAGACCCAGTACTTC.

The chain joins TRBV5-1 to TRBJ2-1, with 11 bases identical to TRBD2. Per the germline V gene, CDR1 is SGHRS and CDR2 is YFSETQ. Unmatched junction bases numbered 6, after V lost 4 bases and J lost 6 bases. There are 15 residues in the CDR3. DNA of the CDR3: TGCGCCAGCAGCCCGGGACTAGCGGAGAGCAATGAGCAGTTCTTC. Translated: CASSPGLAESNEQFF.

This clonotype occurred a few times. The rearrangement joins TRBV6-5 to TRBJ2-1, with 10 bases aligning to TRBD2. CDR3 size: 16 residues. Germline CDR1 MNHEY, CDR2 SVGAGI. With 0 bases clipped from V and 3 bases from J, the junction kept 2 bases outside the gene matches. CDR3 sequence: CASSYSASGSYNEQFF. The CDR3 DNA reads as TGTGCCAGCAGTTACTCGGCTAGCGGGAGCTACAATGAGCAGTTCTTC.

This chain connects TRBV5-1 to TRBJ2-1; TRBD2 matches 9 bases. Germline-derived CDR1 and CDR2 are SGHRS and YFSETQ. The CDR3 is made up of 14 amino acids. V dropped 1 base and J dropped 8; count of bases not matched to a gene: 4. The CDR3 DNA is TGCGCCAGCAGCTTGAGCGGGAGGATCGATGAGCAGTTCTTC. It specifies CASSLSGRIDEQFF.

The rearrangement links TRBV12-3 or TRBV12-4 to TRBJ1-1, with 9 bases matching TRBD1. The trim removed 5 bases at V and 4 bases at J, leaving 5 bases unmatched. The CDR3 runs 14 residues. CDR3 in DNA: TGTGCCAGCAGTGGGGGGACAGGGACCACTGAAGCTTTCTTT. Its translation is CASSGGTGTTEAFF.

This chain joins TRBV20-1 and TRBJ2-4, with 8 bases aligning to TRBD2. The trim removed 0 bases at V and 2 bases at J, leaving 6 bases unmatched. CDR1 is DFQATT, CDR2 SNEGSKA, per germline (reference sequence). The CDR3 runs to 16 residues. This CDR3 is CSARDAGRATKNIQYF. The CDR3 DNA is TGCAGTGCTAGAGATGCCGGGAGGGCCACCAAAAACATTCAGTACTTC.

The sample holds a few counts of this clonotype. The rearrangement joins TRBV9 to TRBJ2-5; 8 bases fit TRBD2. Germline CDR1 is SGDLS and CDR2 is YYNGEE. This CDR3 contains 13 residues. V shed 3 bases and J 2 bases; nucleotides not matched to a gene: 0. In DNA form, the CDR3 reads TGTGCCAGCAGCGGCGGGGGGCAAGAGACCCAGTACTTC. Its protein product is CASSGGGQETQYF.

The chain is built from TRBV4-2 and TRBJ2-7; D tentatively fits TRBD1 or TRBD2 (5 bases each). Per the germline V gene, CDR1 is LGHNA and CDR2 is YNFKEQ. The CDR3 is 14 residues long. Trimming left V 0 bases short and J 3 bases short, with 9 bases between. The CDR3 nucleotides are TGTGCCAGCAGCCAAGAAGGGGACCACTACGAGCAGTACTTC. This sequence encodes CASSQEGDHYEQYF.

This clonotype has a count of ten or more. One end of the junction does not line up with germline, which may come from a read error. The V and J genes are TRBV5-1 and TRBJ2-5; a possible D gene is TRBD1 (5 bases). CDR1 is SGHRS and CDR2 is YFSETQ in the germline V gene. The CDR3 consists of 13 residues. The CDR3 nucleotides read TGTGCCAGCAGCCCGACAGTCCAAGAGACCCAGTACTTC. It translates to CASSPTVQETQYF.

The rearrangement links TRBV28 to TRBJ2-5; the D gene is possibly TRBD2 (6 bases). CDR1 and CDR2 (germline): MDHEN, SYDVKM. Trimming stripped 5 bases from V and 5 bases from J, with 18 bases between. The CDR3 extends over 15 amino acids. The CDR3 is CASSPRPTRGETQYF. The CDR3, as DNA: TGTGCCAGCAGTCCCCGACCCACCCGGGGGGAGACCCAGTACTTC. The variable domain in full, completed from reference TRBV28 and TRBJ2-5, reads DVKVTQSSRYLVKRTGEKVFLECVQDMDHENMFWYRQDPGLGLRLIYFSYDVKMKEKGDIPEGYSVSREKKERFSLILESASTNQTSMYLCASSPRPTRGETQYFGPGTRLLVL.

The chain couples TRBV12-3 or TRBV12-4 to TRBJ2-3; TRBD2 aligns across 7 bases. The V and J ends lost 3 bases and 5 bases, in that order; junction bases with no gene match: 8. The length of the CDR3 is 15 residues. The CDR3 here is CASSFLVLAGDTQYF. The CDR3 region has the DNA TGTGCCAGCAGTTTTTTGGTATTAGCGGGAGATACGCAGTATTTT.

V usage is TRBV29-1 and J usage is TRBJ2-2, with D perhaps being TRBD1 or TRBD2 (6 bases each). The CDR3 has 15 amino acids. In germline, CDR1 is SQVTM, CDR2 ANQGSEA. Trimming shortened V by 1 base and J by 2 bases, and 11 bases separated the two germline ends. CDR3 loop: CSVEARGVNTGELFF. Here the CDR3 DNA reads TGCAGCGTTGAAGCGAGGGGGGTAAACACCGGGGAGCTGTTTTTT.

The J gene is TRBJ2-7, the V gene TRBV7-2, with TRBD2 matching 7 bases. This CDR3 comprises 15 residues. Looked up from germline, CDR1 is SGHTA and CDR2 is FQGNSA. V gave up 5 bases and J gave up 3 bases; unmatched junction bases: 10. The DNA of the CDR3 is TGTGCCAGCAGCCCGTCTAGCGGAGTTTTCTACGAGCAGTACTTC. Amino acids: CASSPSSGVFYEQYF. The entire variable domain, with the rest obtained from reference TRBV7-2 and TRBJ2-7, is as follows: GAGVSQSPSNKVTEKGKDVELRCDPISGHTALYWYRQSLGQGLEFLIYFQGNSAPDKSGLPSDRFSAERTGGSVSTLTIQRTQQEDSAVYLCASSPSSGVFYEQYFGPGTRLTVT.

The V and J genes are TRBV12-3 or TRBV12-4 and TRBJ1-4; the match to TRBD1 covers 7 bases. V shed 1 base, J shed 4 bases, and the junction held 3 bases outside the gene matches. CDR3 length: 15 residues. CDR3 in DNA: TGTGCCAGCAGTTTAGGACAGGGCGTTAATGAAAAACTGTTTTTT. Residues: CASSLGQGVNEKLFF.

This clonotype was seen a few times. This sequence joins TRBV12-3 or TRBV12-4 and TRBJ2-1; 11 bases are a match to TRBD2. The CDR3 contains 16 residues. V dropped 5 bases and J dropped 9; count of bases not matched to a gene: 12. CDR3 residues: CASSAEGLAEAGEQFF. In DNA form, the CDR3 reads TGTGCCAGCAGTGCTGAGGGACTAGCGGAGGCAGGTGAGCAGTTCTTC.

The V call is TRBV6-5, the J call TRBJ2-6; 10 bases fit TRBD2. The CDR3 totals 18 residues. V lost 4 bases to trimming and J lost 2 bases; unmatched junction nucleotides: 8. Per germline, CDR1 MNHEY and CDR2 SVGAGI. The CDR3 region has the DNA TGTGCCAGCAGTTCGTGGACTAGCGGAGGGACTGGGGCCAACGTCCTGACTTTC. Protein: CASSSWTSGGTGANVLTF.

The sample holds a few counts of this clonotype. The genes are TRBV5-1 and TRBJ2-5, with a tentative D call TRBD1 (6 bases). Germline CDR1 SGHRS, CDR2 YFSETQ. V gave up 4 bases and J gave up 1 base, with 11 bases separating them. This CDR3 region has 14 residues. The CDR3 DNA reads TGCGCCAGCAGCCCTAGGACAGTCCAAGAGACCCAGTACTTC. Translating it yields CASSPRTVQETQYF.

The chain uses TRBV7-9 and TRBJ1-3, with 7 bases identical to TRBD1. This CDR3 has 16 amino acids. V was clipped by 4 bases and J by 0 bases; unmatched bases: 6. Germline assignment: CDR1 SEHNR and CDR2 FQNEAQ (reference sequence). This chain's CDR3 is CASSSPGQSSGNTIYF. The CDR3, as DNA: TGTGCCAGCAGCTCTCCGGGACAGAGCTCTGGAAACACCATATATTTT. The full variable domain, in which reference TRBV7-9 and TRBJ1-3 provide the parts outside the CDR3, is DTGVSQNPRHKITKRGQNVTFRCDPISEHNRLYWYRQTLGQGPEFLTYFQNEAQLEKSRLLSDRFSAERPKGSFSTLEIQRTEQGDSAMYLCASSSPGQSSGNTIYFGEGSWLTVV.

CDR3 in amino acids: CASSLSWADTYEQYF. In nucleotides, the CDR3 is TGCGCCAGCAGCTTGTCTTGGGCCGACACCTACGAGCAGTACTTC. The J gene is TRBJ2-7, the V gene TRBV5-1, with D unclear. This CDR3 region has 15 residues. Germline V gene data show CDR1 as SGHRS and CDR2 as YFSETQ. V shed 1 base and J shed 2 bases, with 13 bases lying between them. Full variable domain (missing parts from reference TRBV5-1 and TRBJ2-7): KAGVTQTPRYLIKTRGQQVTLSCSPISGHRSVSWYQQTPGQGLQFLFEYFSETQRNKGNFPGRFSGRQFSNSRSEMNVSTLELGDSALYLCASSLSWADTYEQYFGPGTRLTVT.

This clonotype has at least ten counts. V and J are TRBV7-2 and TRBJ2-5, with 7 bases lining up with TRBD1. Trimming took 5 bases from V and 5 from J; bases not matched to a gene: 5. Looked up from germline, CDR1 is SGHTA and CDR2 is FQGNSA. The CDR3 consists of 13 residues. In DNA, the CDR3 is TGTGCCAGCAGCCGACAGGGACGGGAGACCCAGTACTTC. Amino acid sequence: CASSRQGRETQYF.

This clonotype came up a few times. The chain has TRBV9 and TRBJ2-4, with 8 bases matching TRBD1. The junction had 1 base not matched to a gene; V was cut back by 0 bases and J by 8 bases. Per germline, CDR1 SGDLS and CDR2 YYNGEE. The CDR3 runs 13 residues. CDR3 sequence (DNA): TGTGCCAGCAGCGTAGCGACAGGGGACATTCAGTACTTC. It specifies CASSVATGDIQYF.

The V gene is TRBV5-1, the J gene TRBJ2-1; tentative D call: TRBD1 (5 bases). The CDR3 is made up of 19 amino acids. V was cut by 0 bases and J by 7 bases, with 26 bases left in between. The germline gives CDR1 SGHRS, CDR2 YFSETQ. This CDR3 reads CASSLGPPRVGHRENEQFF. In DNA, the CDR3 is TGCGCCAGCAGCTTGGGGCCGCCCCGTGTGGGGCATCGTGAGAATGAGCAGTTCTTC.

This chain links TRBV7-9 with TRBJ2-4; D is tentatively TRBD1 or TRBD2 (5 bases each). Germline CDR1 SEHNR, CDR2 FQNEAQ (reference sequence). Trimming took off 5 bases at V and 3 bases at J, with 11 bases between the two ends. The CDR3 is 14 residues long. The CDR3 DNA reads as TGTGCCAGCAGCCTATGGGACCTCAAAAACATTCAGTACTTC. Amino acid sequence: CASSLWDLKNIQYF.

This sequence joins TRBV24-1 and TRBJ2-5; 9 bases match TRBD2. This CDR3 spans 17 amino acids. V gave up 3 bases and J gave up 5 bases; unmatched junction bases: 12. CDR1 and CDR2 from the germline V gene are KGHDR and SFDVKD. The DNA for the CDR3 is TGTGCCACCAGTGATAGTAAGGTAGCGGGAGCACTGGAGACCCAGTACTTC. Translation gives CATSDSKVAGALETQYF.

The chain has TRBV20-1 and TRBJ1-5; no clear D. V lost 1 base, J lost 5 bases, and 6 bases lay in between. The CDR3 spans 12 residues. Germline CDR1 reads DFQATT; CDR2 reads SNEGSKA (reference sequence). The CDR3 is CSARVPDQPQHF. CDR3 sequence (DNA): TGCAGTGCTAGAGTACCGGATCAGCCCCAGCATTTT.

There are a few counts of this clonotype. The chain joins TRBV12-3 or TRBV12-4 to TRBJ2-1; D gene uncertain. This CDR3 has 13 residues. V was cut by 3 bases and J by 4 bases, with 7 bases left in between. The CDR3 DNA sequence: TGTGCCAGCAGTTTGTGGCAGTACAATGAGCAGTTCTTC. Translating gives CASSLWQYNEQFF.

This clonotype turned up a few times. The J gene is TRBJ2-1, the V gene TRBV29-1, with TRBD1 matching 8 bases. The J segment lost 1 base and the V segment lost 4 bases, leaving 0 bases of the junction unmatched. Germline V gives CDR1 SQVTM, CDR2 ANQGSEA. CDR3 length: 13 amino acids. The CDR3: CSVGQGSYNEQFF. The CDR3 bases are TGCAGCGTTGGACAGGGGTCCTACAATGAGCAGTTCTTC.

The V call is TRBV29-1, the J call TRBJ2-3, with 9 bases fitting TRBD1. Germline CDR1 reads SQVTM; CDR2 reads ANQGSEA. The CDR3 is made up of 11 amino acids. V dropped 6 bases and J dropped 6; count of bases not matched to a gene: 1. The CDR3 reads CSVGTGDTQYF. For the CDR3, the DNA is TGCAGCGTGGGGACAGGGGATACGCAGTATTTT.

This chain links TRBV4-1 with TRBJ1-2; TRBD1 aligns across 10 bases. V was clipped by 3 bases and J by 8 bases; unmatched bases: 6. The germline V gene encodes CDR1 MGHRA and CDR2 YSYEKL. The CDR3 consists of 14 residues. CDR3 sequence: CASSHRQGAGGYTF. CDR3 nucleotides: TGCGCCAGCAGCCACCGACAGGGGGCCGGCGGCTACACCTTC.

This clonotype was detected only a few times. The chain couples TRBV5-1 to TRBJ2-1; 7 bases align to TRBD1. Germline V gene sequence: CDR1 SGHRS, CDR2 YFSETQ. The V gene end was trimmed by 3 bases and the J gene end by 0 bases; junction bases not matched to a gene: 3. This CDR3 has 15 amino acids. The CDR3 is CASSSDRPSYNEQFF. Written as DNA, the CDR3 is TGCGCCAGCAGCTCGGACAGGCCCTCCTACAATGAGCAGTTCTTC.